Listed below are T cell receptor beta chains from one sample, sequenced in a study of T cell repertoires in cytomegalovirus infection. TCRdb called the reads again in MiXCR, with one record for every CDR3 protein. This table holds about 130,000 distinct CDR3 sequences, more than 7% found once. Sequenced: PBMCs. The receptor set was obtained from a human donor in good health (CMV status not recorded). Some clones in this sample may be carry-over from other donors' samples. CDR3s include the opening cysteine and the closing phenylalanine or tryptophan. The D gene is left open where the match is weak. For some rows the clone size is stated as once, few or many, or as a class when expanded; others skip it.

V,size,D,J,CDR3,DNA
TRBV30,few,.,TRBJ1-1,CAWSVRAGLVTEAFF,TGTGCCTGGAGTGTCCGGGCAGGGTTGGTCACTGAAGCTTTCTTT
TRBV7-9,many,.,TRBJ1-2,CASNQGLLYGYTF,TGTGCCAGCAATCAAGGGCTACTCTATGGCTACACCTTC
TRBV29-1,.,TRBD1,TRBJ1-2,CSVGQGATEGYTF,TGCAGCGTGGGACAGGGGGCGACTGAGGGCTACACCTTC
TRBV28,many,.,TRBJ2-1,CASRGPAEIYNEQFF,TGTGCCAGCAGGGGCCCCGCGGAGATATACAATGAGCAGTTCTTC
TRBV2,many,.,TRBJ2-2,CASSEKRRVGVGTGELFF,TGTGCCAGCAGTGAAAAGCGAAGGGTCGGGGTTGGAACCGGGGAGCTGTTTTTT
TRBV20-1,few,.,TRBJ2-1,CSVGAGVVAEQFF,TGCAGTGTAGGCGCAGGGGTAGTGGCTGAGCAGTTCTTC
TRBV3-1,few,TRBD2,TRBJ2-4,CASSQPPSGLAGPNIQYF,TGTGCCAGCAGCCAGCCCCCGTCGGGACTAGCGGGCCCCAACATTCAGTACTTC
TRBV20-1,many,.,TRBJ1-1,CSALSYGGGTEAFF,TGCAGTGCCCTCTCATACGGGGGTGGCACTGAAGCTTTCTTT
TRBV7-2,many,TRBD2,TRBJ2-1,CASSRGNSGGNEQFF,TGTGCCAGCAGCCGAGGCAATAGCGGGGGGAATGAGCAGTTCTTC
TRBV5-1,many,.,TRBJ2-2,CASSSHYPGEWDTGELFF,TGCGCCAGCAGCTCGCACTACCCCGGCGAATGGGACACCGGGGAGCTGTTTTTT
TRBV12-5,.,.,TRBJ2-2,CASGYSVNTGELFF,TGTGCTAGTGGTTATTCAGTGAACACCGGGGAGCTGTTTTTT
TRBV5-6,many,.,TRBJ1-1,CASSLGKGPNTEAFF,TGTGCCAGCAGCTTGGGTAAGGGCCCGAACACTGAAGCTTTCTTT
TRBV20-1,.,TRBD2,TRBJ2-3,CSALGTSGGADTQYF,TGCAGTGCTCTCGGGACTAGCGGGGGTGCAGATACGCAGTATTTT
TRBV7-2,many,.,TRBJ2-3,CASSPTARSTDTQYF,TGTGCCAGCAGCCCGACAGCAAGGTCCACAGATACGCAGTATTTT
TRBV25-1,.,TRBD1,TRBJ2-2,CASSARQGVNTGELFF,TGTGCCAGCAGTGCCAGACAGGGTGTTAACACCGGGGAGCTGTTTTTT
TRBV7-2,many,TRBD2,TRBJ2-1,CASRSSGGYNEQFF,TGTGCCAGCAGAAGTAGCGGGGGATACAATGAGCAGTTCTTC
TRBV7-2,many,.,TRBJ2-1,CASSLDGSGREQFF,TGTGCCAGCAGCTTAGACGGGTCAGGAAGAGAGCAGTTCTTC
TRBV7-2,many,.,TRBJ2-7,CASSSSGGPNEQYF,TGTGCCAGCAGCTCATCTGGGGGGCCCAACGAGCAGTACTTC
TRBV12-3/TRBV12-4,many,.,TRBJ2-1,CASSPRSGLNEQFF,TGTGCCAGCAGCCCTCGGTCAGGGTTGAATGAGCAGTTCTTC
TRBV6-2/TRBV6-3,many,.,TRBJ2-1,CASSRPPAGEQFF,TGTGCCAGCAGCCGGCCCCCCGCCGGTGAGCAGTTCTTC
TRBV4-1,many,.,TRBJ2-7,CASSQAANYEQYF,TGCGCCAGCAGCCAGGCAGCGAACTACGAGCAGTACTTC
TRBV20-1,many,.,TRBJ1-6,CSAMYSYNSPLHF,TGCAGTGCTATGTACTCCTATAATTCACCCCTCCACTTT
TRBV20-1,few,.,TRBJ2-5,CSASGDDLETQYF,TGCAGTGCTAGCGGGGATGACCTAGAGACCCAGTACTTC
TRBV4-1,few,.,TRBJ1-1,CASSQVASPEAFF,TGCGCCAGCAGCCAAGTAGCAAGTCCTGAAGCTTTCTTT
TRBV7-2,many,.,TRBJ2-2,CASSLADRANTGELFF,TGTGCCAGCAGCTTAGCGGACAGAGCGAACACCGGGGAGCTGTTTTTT
TRBV5-1,few,TRBD1,TRBJ1-1,CASSERQGQLPEAFF,TGCGCCAGCAGCGAAAGACAGGGGCAACTCCCTGAAGCTTTCTTT
TRBV24-1,few,.,TRBJ2-1,CATSDLGSRGYNEQFF,TGTGCCACCAGTGACCTCGGGTCCCGAGGCTACAATGAGCAGTTCTTC
TRBV7-2,many,.,TRBJ2-5,CASSLAGMETQYF,TGTGCCAGCAGCTTAGCGGGGATGGAGACCCAGTACTTC
TRBV6-6,many,.,TRBJ1-3,CASSYSPPGFPGNTIYF,TGTGCCAGCAGTTACTCTCCGCCGGGGTTCCCTGGAAACACCATATATTTT
TRBV15,many,.,TRBJ1-2,CATSTNSPLQEGLGYTF,TGTGCCACCAGCACAAATTCCCCCCTACAGGAAGGATTGGGCTACACCTTC
TRBV6-5,few,TRBD2,TRBJ2-2,CASSYLPGGSLGELFF,TGTGCCAGCAGTTACCTGCCGGGGGGGTCACTGGGGGAGCTGTTTTTT
TRBV25-1,few,TRBD1,TRBJ1-2,CASSESGTANYGYTF,TGTGCCAGCAGTGAATCTGGGACAGCTAACTATGGCTACACCTTC
TRBV7-6,many,TRBD2,TRBJ2-5,CASSRRLAGVQETQYF,TGTGCCAGCAGCCGCCGACTAGCGGGGGTCCAAGAGACCCAGTACTTC
TRBV12-3/TRBV12-4,many,TRBD1,TRBJ1-5,CASRVQGVGNQPQHF,TGTGCCAGCAGAGTTCAGGGGGTTGGCAATCAGCCCCAGCATTTT
TRBV14,many,.,TRBJ1-2,CASSQEMTNTYGYTF,TGTGCCAGCAGCCAAGAGATGACAAACACCTATGGCTACACCTTC
TRBV20-1,few,TRBD1,TRBJ1-1,CSARGQGAVVNTEAFF,TGCAGTGCTAGGGGACAGGGGGCGGTTGTGAACACTGAAGCTTTCTTT